This T cell receptor (beta chain) is from a study of blood T cell repertoires in COVID-19. In the study overall: Italy, Spain and the United States were the sources of the convalescent and acute COVID-19 samples. In each case, the material was cDNA or gDNA derived from T cells, B-cell-depleted T cells, or PBMCs.

V trimming: 1 base; J trimming: 1 base; junction bases outside the gene matches: 0. The CDR3 runs 14 residues. CDR1 is LNHDA, CDR2 SQIVND, per germline (reference sequence). This clone was recorded only once. As processed by the authors: Reference gene primer amplification in the assay estimated nucleated cell counts. Assay: immunoSEQ multiplex PCR; the TCRdb copy retains only in-frame clones and omits some. The V and J calls and clone size were taken over from that table, and D and trimming were inferred from the DNA. The table records about 190,000 clones, 84% of them present only once. The receptor was isolated from a woman between 65 and 79 years old with active or convalescent COVID-19. The chain recombines TRBV19 with TRBJ1-1; 7 nucleotides line up with TRBD1. Sequencing was done on a sample of peripheral blood. CDR3: CASSIGTGNTEAFF. As DNA, the CDR3 is TGTGCCAGTAGTATAGGGACAGGGAACACTGAAGCTTTCTTT.